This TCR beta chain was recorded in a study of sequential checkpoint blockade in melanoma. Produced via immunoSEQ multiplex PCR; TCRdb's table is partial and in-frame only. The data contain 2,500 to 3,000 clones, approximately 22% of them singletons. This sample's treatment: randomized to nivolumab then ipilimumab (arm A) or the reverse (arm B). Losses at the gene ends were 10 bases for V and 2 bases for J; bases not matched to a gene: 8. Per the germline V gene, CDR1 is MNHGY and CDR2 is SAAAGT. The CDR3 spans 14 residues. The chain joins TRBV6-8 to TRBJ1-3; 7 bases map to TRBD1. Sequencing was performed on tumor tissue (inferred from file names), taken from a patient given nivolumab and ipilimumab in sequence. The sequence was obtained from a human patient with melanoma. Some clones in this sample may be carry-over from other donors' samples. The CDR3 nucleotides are TGTGCCACGACCTTGACAGGGACTGGAAACACCATATATTTT. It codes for CATTLTGTGNTIYF.